This TCR beta chain was captured by sequencing in a study of T-cell reconstitution after alpha-beta-depleted transplantation in children (dated by TCRdb to between 2015 and 2016). As for the study more broadly: Using TCR repertoire profiling, the study followed T-cell immune reconstitution in a quantitative way in children after TCRalphabeta/CD19-depleted allogeneic hematopoietic cell transplantation.

Library construction relied on PCR. Data came from an Illumina HiSeq 2500. Molecular barcoding was employed in the preparation of TCR libraries, with unique molecular identifiers being used to normalize TCRbeta repertoire quantification. TCRdb ran its own pipeline on the public reads, namely fastp trimming at Q25 and MiXCR clone calling, and kept in-frame beta chains. Rows with a matching CDR3 protein are joined into one entry that keeps the most common DNA and genes. Across this sample there are approximately 290,000 distinct CDR3 sequences, with 11% seen only once. Jointly, the top ten make up less than 25% of the sample. The study at large found these results: The frequencies of hyperexpanded clones fell over the following months, and after one year, T-cell counts and TCRbeta diversity were mostly attributed to newly produced T cells. Apparently early alphabetaT-cell count recovery about two months after transplant reportedly relied on only several hundred rapidly expanded clones derived from non-depleted graft cells. In some patients, high TCRbeta diversity at day 60 was attributed to recipient T cells and intrathymic progenitors that had survived conditioning.

A note on this clonotype: Which antigen it targets is not known. Within one base of it there is no much larger clone, and no base qualities were kept.

At the junction V is shortened by 3 bases and J by 3 bases, with 21 bases in between. Inclusive of the bounding cysteine and phenylalanine, the CDR3 is 17 residues long. The read is trimmed to its CDR3 DNA, 51 bases read in frame from base 1. In the germline V gene, CDR1 corresponds to MNHEY and CDR2 to SVGAGI. This specimen's treatment or condition label, per the study, means: allogeneic hematopoietic cell transplantation with graft depleted of TCRalphabeta T cells and CD19 B cells. The children who served as transplant recipients had been given grafts of TCRalphabeta/CD19-depleted allogeneic hematopoietic cells.

This chain is built from TRBV6-5 and TRBJ2-7, and possibly TRBD1, on 5 matching bases. This TCR was recovered from a male patient between 2 and 10 years old who had a stem cell transplant for chronic granulomatous disease, so the T cells may come from the graft donor. The starting material was peripheral blood, obtained 180 days after TCRalphabeta/CD19-depleted stem cell transplant. The DNA is TGTGCCAGCAGTTATGGGGCGGTGGGCCCTAATCTCTACGAGCAGTACTTC. Its protein is CASSYGAVGPNLYEQYF.